Presented here are 22 T cell receptor beta chains from one specimen sequenced in a study of control samples from healthy donors and cancer patients (TCRdb year 2020). Library prep was done by the immunoSEQ multiplex PCR assay. Imported from immuneACCESS, the table was reduced by TCRdb to in-frame sequences with V and J called. These copies leave out some clones; in studies compared against another copy, an unresolved V gene accounts for under half, and the cause of the remainder is not known. The sample data list around 200,000 clones, and 90% to 95% of these were observed just once. The ten largest clones take up approximately 1.4% of the sample. The specimen was blood. These receptor sequences come from a woman in her 30s in good health.

This chain uses TRBV7-3 with TRBJ2-1, with D maybe TRBD1 (5 bases). This CDR3 contains 13 residues. With 1 base removed from V and 5 bases from J, the gap between germline ends came to 6 bases. Germline V lookup: CDR1 SGHTA, CDR2 FQGTGA. The CDR3 here is CASSLKGNNEQFF. The DNA for the CDR3 is TGTGCCAGCAGCTTAAAGGGGAACAATGAGCAGTTCTTC. Variable domain in full (rest from reference TRBV7-3 and TRBJ2-1): GAGVSQTPSNKVTEKGKYVELRCDPISGHTALYWYRQSLGQGPEFLIYFQGTGAADDSGLPNDRFFAVRPEGSVSTLKIQRTERGDSAVYLCASSLKGNNEQFFGPGTRLTVL.

V gene TRBV7-8 combines with J gene TRBJ2-1; D is uncertain. V was pared by 3 bases and J by 1 base, with 7 bases between. The CDR3 totals 14 residues. CDR1 is SGHVS, CDR2 FQNEAQ, per germline. Here the CDR3 reads CASSLAKSYNEQFF. Here the CDR3 DNA reads TGTGCCAGCAGCTTGGCTAAGTCCTACAATGAGCAGTTCTTC.

The chain recombines TRBV6-2 or TRBV6-3 with TRBJ1-1, with D perhaps matching TRBD1 (5 bases). The germline gives CDR1 MNHEY, CDR2 SVGEGT. The CDR3 runs to 16 residues. Trimming took off 3 bases at V and 0 bases at J, with 14 bases between the two ends. CDR3: CASSYNAGGLNTEAFF. CDR3 nucleotides: TGTGCCAGCAGTTATAACGCCGGGGGGTTGAACACTGAAGCTTTCTTT.

The chain couples TRBV27 to TRBJ1-5; possibly TRBD1 for D (5 bases). The ends were cut back, 0 bases at V and 1 base at J, with 7 bases in the middle. Germline assignment: CDR1 MNHEY and CDR2 SMNVEV (reference sequence). The CDR3 totals 15 residues. CDR3 residues: CASSLSRGSNQPQHF. The DNA of the CDR3 is TGTGCCAGCAGTTTATCGCGGGGGAGCAATCAGCCCCAGCATTTT.

This clone was observed a single time. CDR3 loop: CASSIAGGETQYF. CDR3 DNA sequence: TGTGCCAGTAGTATAGCCGGGGGGGAGACCCAGTACTTC. This chain joins TRBV19 and TRBJ2-5; TRBD2 matches at 7 bases. The CDR3 spans 13 residues. J gave up 5 bases and V 1 base, and 1 base lay outside the gene matches. From germline, CDR1 is LNHDA and CDR2 SQIVND (reference sequence).

The chain carries TRBV5-1 and TRBJ2-3; TRBD1 might be the D (5 bases). The germline V and J ends were trimmed by 2 bases and 1 base, with 8 bases remaining between them. The CDR3 loop spans 14 amino acids. CDR1 and CDR2 (germline): SGHRS, YFSETQ. The CDR3 loop is CASSFSTGTDTQYF. The CDR3 bases are TGCGCCAGCAGCTTCTCGACAGGCACAGATACGCAGTATTTT.

This clone has only one observation. This chain connects TRBV19 to TRBJ2-3; 9 bases map to TRBD2. CDR1 LNHDA and CDR2 SQIVND come from the germline V gene (reference sequence). The CDR3 is 16 residues long. With V trimmed by 3 bases and J by 1 base, 5 bases remained unmatched. CDR3 DNA: TGTGCCAGTAGTATCTCGACTAGCGGCGGCACAGATACGCAGTATTTT. Translated: CASSISTSGGTDTQYF.

The chain couples TRBV5-5 to TRBJ2-6; no clear D gene. This CDR3 comprises 14 residues. Germline V gene sequence: CDR1 SGHKS, CDR2 YYEKEE (reference sequence). Trimming removed 0 bases at V and 3 bases at J, with 4 bases between. In DNA, the CDR3 is TGTGCCAGCAGCTTGGTTGTTGGGGCCAACGTCCTGACTTTC. Its translation is CASSLVVGANVLTF.

With regard to this clone: Other nucleotide sequences from this sample produce the same CDR3. This chain links TRBV3-1 (or the pseudogene TRBV3-2) with TRBJ1-5; TRBD1 might be the D (5 bases). From germline, CDR1 is LGHDT and CDR2 YNNKEL (reference sequence). V was cut by 3 bases and J by 1 base, with 7 bases left in between. This CDR3 contains 14 residues. CDR3 sequence: CASSQGGSNQPQHF. In nucleotides, the CDR3 is TGTGCCAGCAGCCAGGGGGGAAGCAATCAGCCCCAGCATTTT.

V gene TRBV7-8 combines with J gene TRBJ2-5; weak D call: TRBD1 (5 bases). CDR1 and CDR2 (germline): SGHVS, FQNEAQ. This CDR3 has 14 residues. Trimming pared 4 bases from V and 6 bases from J, leaving 15 bases between. Here the CDR3 DNA reads TGTGCCAGCAGCTCCAGGGTCCGGATAAAGACCCAGTACTTC. It codes for CASSSRVRIKTQYF.

The chain has TRBV6-4 and TRBJ2-6, with D perhaps TRBD1 (6 bases). This CDR3 region has 16 residues. V shed 2 bases and J shed 2 bases, with 10 bases lying between them. Germline CDR1 MRHNA, CDR2 SNTAGT. The CDR3 region is CASSDDPGAGANVLTF. In nucleotides, the CDR3 is TGTGCCAGCAGTGACGATCCAGGGGCTGGGGCCAACGTCCTGACTTTC.

DNA of the CDR3: TGTGCCAGCAGCTTATTGGGCAGGGGGAATGAGCAGTTCTTC. Protein product: CASSLLGRGNEQFF. V is TRBV11-3 and J is TRBJ2-1, with 7 bases matching TRBD1. The CDR3 is 14 residues long. Trimming cost V 2 bases and J 7 bases; bases outside gene matches: 5. Germline CDR1 SGHNT, CDR2 YENEEA.

This clone was recorded once. The genes are TRBV4-1 and TRBJ1-5, with D uncertain. The CDR3 contains 15 residues. Germline assignment: CDR1 MGHRA and CDR2 YSYEKL. Trimming stripped 0 bases from V and 1 base from J, with 7 bases between. Here the CDR3 reads CASSQDSESNQPQHF. As DNA, the CDR3 is TGCGCCAGCAGCCAAGATTCCGAGAGCAATCAGCCCCAGCATTTT.

The rearrangement links TRBV6-1 to TRBJ1-2, with 9 bases identical to TRBD1. This CDR3 has 14 amino acids. CDR1 and CDR2 from the germline V gene are MNHNS and SASEGT. The V gene end was trimmed by 1 base and the J gene end by 5 bases; junction bases not matched to a gene: 2. In DNA form, the CDR3 reads TGTGCCAGCAGTGAAGGTGGGACAGGGTATGGCTACACCTTC. Translating gives CASSEGGTGYGYTF.

This chain joins TRBV6-5 and TRBJ2-1, with 12 bases aligning to TRBD1. V was pared by 7 bases and J by 8 bases, with 6 bases of the junction left unmatched. From germline, CDR1 is MNHEY and CDR2 SVGAGI. CDR3 length: 14 residues. CDR3 in amino acids: CASIRDRGRDEQFF. The CDR3 nucleotides are TGTGCCAGCATACGGGACAGGGGGCGGGATGAGCAGTTCTTC.

To note about this clone: The sample contains more than one DNA sequence encoding this CDR3. CDR3 in DNA: TGTGCCAGCAGTTACGGGACCGGTGGCTACACCTTC. Translation: CASSYGTGGYTF. The chain has TRBV6-5 and TRBJ1-2, with D perhaps TRBD1 (5 bases). CDR3 length: 12 residues. Trimming took off 2 bases at V and 7 bases at J, with 8 bases between the two ends. Germline V CDR1 and CDR2: MNHEY, SVGAGI.

This clone appeared once. The chain links TRBV6-6 to TRBJ2-7; 15 nucleotides match TRBD2. CDR3 length: 15 amino acids. V trimming: 6 bases; J trimming: 4 bases; junction bases outside the gene matches: 4. In germline, CDR1 is MNHNY, CDR2 SVGAGI (reference sequence). The CDR3 reads CASRKGTSGRYEQYF. CDR3 sequence (DNA): TGTGCCAGCAGAAAAGGGACTAGCGGGAGGTACGAGCAGTACTTC.

This clone appeared a single time. CDR3 DNA sequence: TGTGCCAGCAGTTTAGTGGGGGGCTATGAGCAGTTCTTC. It codes for CASSLVGGYEQFF. V gene TRBV28 combines with J gene TRBJ2-1; D might be TRBD1 or TRBD2, each matching 6 bases. There are 13 residues in the CDR3. The V end lost 2 bases, the J end lost 8 bases, and 10 bases lay between the germline ends. Germline V gene lookup returns CDR1 MDHEN and CDR2 SYDVKM.

The chain links TRBV7-8 to TRBJ1-1; D is perhaps TRBD1 (6 bases). This CDR3 region has 14 residues. The V end lost 0 bases, the J end lost 3 bases, and 8 bases lay between the germline ends. In germline, CDR1 is SGHVS, CDR2 FQNEAQ. CDR3 sequence reads: CASSLAGAHTEAFF. The DNA for the CDR3 is TGTGCCAGCAGCTTAGCGGGGGCCCACACTGAAGCTTTCTTT.

The CDR3, as DNA: TGTGCCAGCAGCCCCCGGACATCCGGGGAGCTGTTTTTT. Encoded protein: CASSPRTSGELFF. J is TRBJ2-2 and V is TRBV7-3; D may be TRBD1 (5 bases). Trimming left V 5 bases short and J 6 bases short, with 10 bases between. Germline CDR1 is SGHTA and CDR2 is FQGTGA. The CDR3 covers 13 residues.

As for this clone: Other DNA variants within this sample encode the same CDR3. CDR3 amino acids: CASSLAGGPTDTQYF. For the CDR3, the DNA is TGTGCCAGCAGCTTGGCAGGGGGCCCCACAGATACGCAGTATTTT. The chain has TRBV5-6 and TRBJ2-3, with 8 nucleotides matching TRBD1. From germline, CDR1 is SGHDT and CDR2 YYEEEE. The CDR3 sequence is 15 residues long. The trim removed 0 bases at V and 2 bases at J, leaving 2 bases unmatched. Combining the CDR3 with reference TRBV5-6 and TRBJ2-3 gives the whole variable domain DAGVTQSPTHLIKTRGQQVTLRCSPKSGHDTVSWYQQALGQGPQFIFQYYEEEERQRGNFPDRFSGHQFPNYSSELNVNALLLGDSALYLCASSLAGGPTDTQYFGPGTRLTVL.

This chain links TRBV7-9 with TRBJ1-6; D is ambiguous. CDR1 and CDR2 from the germline V gene are SEHNR and FQNEAQ (reference sequence). Trimming removed 0 bases from V and 8 bases from J, with 8 bases in between. This CDR3 is 14 amino acids long. CDR3 sequence: CASSLAGLYSPLHF. For the CDR3, the DNA is TGTGCCAGCAGCTTAGCGGGGTTATATTCACCCCTCCACTTT.